This T cell receptor (beta chain) was observed in a study of blood T cell repertoires in COVID-19 (dated by TCRdb to about 2020). About the study as a whole: The collaborator samples originated in the United States, Italy and Spain and spanned the acute and convalescent phases of COVID-19. The material from the prospective study consisted of cDNA or gDNA derived from T cells, B-cell-depleted T cells, or PBMCs. Deeply sampled blood TCRbeta repertoires from subjects exposed to, actively infected with, or recovered from COVID-19 were included in the dataset. A freely available public database, intended as a resource for researchers studying the immune response to SARS-CoV-2, is where the repertoires were released. The samples were drawn from two sources: the first 160 participants of the ongoing ImmuneRACE study, and fewer than 1,500 subjects contributed by 6 global collaborators. Nearly every sample came with metadata listing a de-identified subject ID, COVID-19 status, age in years and sex. Where available, HLA class I and class II types were obtained from metadata supplied by the sample provider rather than from assay-based typing. The paper's findings and limits, for the study overall: The amount of clinical and demographic metadata varied by source and participant and was provided uncurated.

The CDR3 runs 14 residues from the cysteine to the phenylalanine. The entry retains the CDR3 DNA only, 42 bases that are in frame from base 1. Trimmed from V: 5 bases; trimmed from J: 7 bases; junction bases lacking a gene match: 8. CDR1 ENHRY and CDR2 SYGVKD were looked up in the germline V gene. To note about this clone: Its antigen is currently not known. No base quality values were provided; no much bigger clone lies one nucleotide off.

TCRbeta CDR3 regions were amplified from genomic DNA by means of the immunoSEQ Assay, a bias-controlled multiplex PCR. As for how the authors treated the data: The number of nucleated cells in each sample was estimated from the amplification of reference gene primers within the assay. Sequence reads were collapsed and filtered to measure the absolute abundance of every unique TCRbeta CDR3 rearrangement. For each sample, productive Simpson clonality was calculated as the square root of Simpson's diversity index over productive rearrangements. The table was pulled from immuneACCESS by TCRdb, which kept in-frame rearrangements only. Such tables lose some clones; where checked, under half of the loss comes from unresolved V genes, and the rest has no known cause. V, J and clone size are those of that table, while D and trimming were read from the DNA. The sample records 150,000 or so clones, about 91% of which are singletons. Of the sample, 10% falls within the top ten clones.

Each collaborating institution followed its own protocols to collect whole blood in K2EDTA tubes. Collaborator samples were shipped for TCRbeta analysis as frozen whole blood, isolated PBMCs, or DNA extracted from either sample type. The chain is assembled from TRBV10-3 and TRBJ1-2, with 9 bases in between that match TRBD1. Sample: peripheral blood. This receptor was identified in a man in his forties or fifties with acute or convalescent COVID-19. At the DNA level, the sequence is TGTGCCATCAGTCTCCGGGACAGGGAGGGTGGCTACACCTTC. It is translated as CAISLRDREGGYTF.